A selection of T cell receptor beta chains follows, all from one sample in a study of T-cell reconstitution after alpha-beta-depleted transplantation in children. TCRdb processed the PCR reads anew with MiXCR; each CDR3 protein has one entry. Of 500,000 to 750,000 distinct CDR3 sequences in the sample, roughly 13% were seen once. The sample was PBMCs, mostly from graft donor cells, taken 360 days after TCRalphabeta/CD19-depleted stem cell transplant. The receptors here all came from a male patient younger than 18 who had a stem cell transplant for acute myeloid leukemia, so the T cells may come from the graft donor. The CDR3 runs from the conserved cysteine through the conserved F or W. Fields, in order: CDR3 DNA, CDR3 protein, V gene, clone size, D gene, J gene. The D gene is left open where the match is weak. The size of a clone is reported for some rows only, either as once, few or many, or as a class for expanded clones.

cdr3_nt: TGCAGTGCTAGAGGGTCGGGTTCCTACGAGCAGTACTTC
cdr3_aa: CSARGSGSYEQYF
v_call: TRBV20-1
clone_size: many
d_call: NA
j_call: TRBJ2-7

cdr3_nt: TGTGCCAGCGGGTGGCCTTCCGGGAGGGGGTACAATGAGCAGTTCTTC
cdr3_aa: CASGWPSGRGYNEQFF
v_call: TRBV12-3/TRBV12-4
clone_size: many
d_call: TRBD2
j_call: TRBJ2-1

cdr3_nt: TGCGCCAGCAGCCCCGTCGGAGCGAATGAGCAGTTCTTC
cdr3_aa: CASSPVGANEQFF
v_call: TRBV5-1
clone_size: NA
d_call: NA
j_call: TRBJ2-1

cdr3_nt: TGTGCCAGCAGTTACGCCGGGCCAATATCCTACGAGCAGTACTTC
cdr3_aa: CASSYAGPISYEQYF
v_call: TRBV6-2/TRBV6-3
clone_size: few
d_call: NA
j_call: TRBJ2-7

cdr3_nt: TGCGCCAGCAGCCCTACCCCGGGACAGGGGAATTACTACGAGCAGTACTTC
cdr3_aa: CASSPTPGQGNYYEQYF
v_call: TRBV5-1
clone_size: NA
d_call: TRBD1
j_call: TRBJ2-7

cdr3_nt: TGTGCCAGCAGCTTACTTTCGGTACATGACGAGCAGTACTTC
cdr3_aa: CASSLLSVHDEQYF
v_call: TRBV11-2
clone_size: few
d_call: NA
j_call: TRBJ2-7

cdr3_nt: TGCAGTCCAGGGCAAAGTTCGACCTACGAGCAGTACTTC
cdr3_aa: CSPGQSSTYEQYF
v_call: TRBV20-1
clone_size: few
d_call: NA
j_call: TRBJ2-7

cdr3_nt: TGTGCCAGCAGCCCGTCAATGGATACGCAGTATTTT
cdr3_aa: CASSPSMDTQYF
v_call: TRBV3-1
clone_size: few
d_call: NA
j_call: TRBJ2-3

cdr3_nt: TGCAGCGTTGAGAGGCGGGTAGATACGCAGTATTTT
cdr3_aa: CSVERRVDTQYF
v_call: TRBV29-1
clone_size: few
d_call: NA
j_call: TRBJ2-3

cdr3_nt: TGTGCCAGCAGTTTGGGACTAGCGGGAAAGAAGACAGATACGCAGTATTTT
cdr3_aa: CASSLGLAGKKTDTQYF
v_call: TRBV28
clone_size: few
d_call: TRBD2
j_call: TRBJ2-3

cdr3_nt: TGCAGTGTCAGGGATCCTAGCGGGTTCCAAGAGACCCAGTACTTC
cdr3_aa: CSVRDPSGFQETQYF
v_call: TRBV20-1
clone_size: NA
d_call: TRBD2
j_call: TRBJ2-5

cdr3_nt: TGTGCCACCTCGGGGGTATACTCCTACAATGAGCAGTTCTTC
cdr3_aa: CATSGVYSYNEQFF
v_call: TRBV15
clone_size: NA
d_call: NA
j_call: TRBJ2-1

cdr3_nt: TGTGCCAGCTCACCAGGGCCGCTAAGCACTGAAGCTTTCTTT
cdr3_aa: CASSPGPLSTEAFF
v_call: TRBV18
clone_size: NA
d_call: NA
j_call: TRBJ1-1